These T cell receptor beta chains were read from a single sample in a study of blood T cell repertoires in COVID-19. Sequencing was performed with immunoSEQ multiplex PCR; in TCRdb, only in-frame clones are kept and a portion is missing. The sample carries some 62,000 clones, under 85% recorded once. Sequencing was carried out using peripheral blood. The receptors come from an elderly woman with active or convalescent COVID-19. CDR3s include the opening cysteine and the closing phenylalanine or tryptophan. D genes are given only for firm matches. Size is stated for part of the rows, as once, few or many counts, or as a class when the clone is expanded.

.,TRBV9,TRBJ1-1,.,TGTGCCAGCAGTCGCTGGGGGGGAAACACTGAAGCTTTCTTT,CASSRWGGNTEAFF
.,TRBV7-9,TRBJ2-5,TRBD1,TGTGCCAGCAGCTCAGGGGGACAGGGATGGGAGACCCAGTACTTC,CASSSGGQGWETQYF
few,TRBV24-1,TRBJ1-2,TRBD1,TGTGCCACCAGTGATTTCTCTCACAGGGGGACCCACTATGGCTACACCTTC,CATSDFSHRGTHYGYTF
many,TRBV6-2/TRBV6-3,TRBJ1-2,TRBD1,TGTGCCAGCAGTTATCTCGCTCCGGGACAGATTAACAACTATGGCTACACCTTC,CASSYLAPGQINNYGYTF
.,TRBV5-6,TRBJ2-7,TRBD1,TGTGCCAGCAGCTTCCGGGACAGGGTACCGAAACCCTACGAGCAGTACTTC,CASSFRDRVPKPYEQYF
.,TRBV19,TRBJ1-2,TRBD1,TGTGCCACAACCGGGACAGGGGGCGGGTATGGCTACACCTTC,CATTGTGGGYGYTF
.,TRBV27,TRBJ2-5,TRBD2,TGTGCCAGCAGTTTATTCTCGGGAGGAGGAGAGACCCAGTACTTC,CASSLFSGGGETQYF
.,TRBV27,TRBJ1-2,TRBD1,TGTGCCAGCAGTTTTTCGGGACAGGGCTATGGCTACACCTTC,CASSFSGQGYGYTF
many,TRBV15,TRBJ1-2,.,TGTGCCACCAGCAGCGACAGGACCGACTATGGCTACACCTTC,CATSSDRTDYGYTF
.,TRBV6-2/TRBV6-3,TRBJ1-5,.,TGTGCCAGCAGTTACTCGGGGGGGGTGGGTCAGCCCCAGCATTTT,CASSYSGGVGQPQHF
.,TRBV2,TRBJ2-3,.,TGTGCCAGCAGTGAAGATACAGGGATCCCAGATACGCAGTATTTT,CASSEDTGIPDTQYF
once,TRBV11-2,TRBJ2-1,TRBD1,TGTGCCAGCAGCCCCCAGACAGGGGGCGTGATAGGGACCTACAATGAGCAGTTCTTC,CASSPQTGGVIGTYNEQFF
.,TRBV2,TRBJ1-2,.,TGTGCCAGCATCGGACAGCAGGGCGCTTATGGCTACACCTTC,CASIGQQGAYGYTF
.,TRBV7-6,TRBJ1-1,.,TGTGCCAGCAGCCCGCGACAGGCTAGAGGGACTGAAGCTTTCTTT,CASSPRQARGTEAFF
few,TRBV30,TRBJ2-3,TRBD1,TGTGCCTGGAGTGGGACAGGGCGATCGACAGATACGCAGTATTTT,CAWSGTGRSTDTQYF
.,TRBV9,TRBJ1-1,TRBD1,TGTGCCAGCAGCGTATCACAGGGGGCCACTGAAGCTTTCTTT,CASSVSQGATEAFF
.,TRBV29-1,TRBJ1-3,TRBD1,TGCAGCGTTGCGCGGGACAGAGCCTCTGGAAACACCATATATTTT,CSVARDRASGNTIYF
.,TRBV30,TRBJ1-5,.,TGTGCCTGGTCCCCGGGGAGCAATCAGCCCCAGCATTTT,CAWSPGSNQPQHF
.,TRBV11-3,TRBJ2-2,.,TGTGCCAGCAGCTTAGGTGGGCCCTTCGCCGGGGAGCTGTTTTTT,CASSLGGPFAGELFF
few,TRBV29-1,TRBJ1-2,.,TGCAGCGTTGTACCGGGGGAGGGTGGCTACACCTTC,CSVVPGEGGYTF
.,TRBV10-3,TRBJ2-3,TRBD2,TGTGCCATCAGTGAGATGCTAGCGGGGGTCACAGATACGCAGTATTTT,CAISEMLAGVTDTQYF
few,TRBV7-9,TRBJ1-1,.,TGTGCCAGCAGTCTCCAAAGGGACACAGCGGCTTTCTTT,CASSLQRDTAAFF
.,TRBV2,TRBJ1-5,.,TGTGCCAGCAGTCTATGGACAGACCAGCCCCAGCATTTT,CASSLWTDQPQHF
.,TRBV5-1,TRBJ1-1,.,TGCGCCAGCAGCTTGGACGGGGAGGTGGGCACTGAAGCTTTCTTT,CASSLDGEVGTEAFF